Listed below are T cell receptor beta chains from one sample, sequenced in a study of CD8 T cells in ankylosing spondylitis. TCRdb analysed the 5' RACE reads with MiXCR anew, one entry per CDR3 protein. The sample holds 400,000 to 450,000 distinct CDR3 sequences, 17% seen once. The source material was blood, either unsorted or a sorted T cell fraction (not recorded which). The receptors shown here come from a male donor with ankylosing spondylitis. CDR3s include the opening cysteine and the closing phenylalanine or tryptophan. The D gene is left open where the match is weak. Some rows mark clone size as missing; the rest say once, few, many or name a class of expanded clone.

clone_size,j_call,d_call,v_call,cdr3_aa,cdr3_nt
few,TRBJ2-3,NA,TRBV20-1,CSATFSTDYTDTQYF,TGCAGTGCTACTTTCTCGACAGACTACACAGATACGCAGTATTTT
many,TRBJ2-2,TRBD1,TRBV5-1,CASSPDRGSSGELFF,TGCGCCAGCAGCCCAGACAGGGGGAGTTCCGGGGAGCTGTTTTTT
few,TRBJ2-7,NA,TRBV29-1,CSVEIGATYEQYF,TGCAGCGTTGAAATAGGGGCCACCTACGAGCAGTACTTC
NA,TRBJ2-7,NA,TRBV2,CASSVGGLFSYEQYF,TGTGCCAGCAGTGTGGGGGGGCTTTTCTCCTACGAGCAGTACTTC
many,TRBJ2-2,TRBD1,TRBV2,CASRSDRDTGELFF,TGTGCCAGCAGGTCCGACAGGGACACCGGGGAGCTGTTTTTT
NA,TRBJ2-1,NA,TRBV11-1,CASSPGIQGHEQFF,TGTGCCAGCAGCCCCGGGATTCAGGGCCATGAGCAGTTCTTC
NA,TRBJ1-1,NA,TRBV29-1,CSVDRQTEAFF,TGCAGCGTTGACCGACAGACTGAAGCTTTCTTT
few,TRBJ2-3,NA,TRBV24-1,CATSPYTSTDTQYF,TGTGCCACCAGCCCTTATACTAGCACAGATACGCAGTATTTT
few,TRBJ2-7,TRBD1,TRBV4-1,CASSQFQGDRVYEQYF,TGCGCCAGCAGCCAATTCCAGGGGGACAGGGTCTACGAGCAGTACTTC
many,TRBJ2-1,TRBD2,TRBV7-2,CASSLAGQGGTSGRQGVKQFF,TGTGCCAGCAGCTTAGCAGGACAGGGAGGGACTAGCGGGAGGCAGGGGGTAAAGCAGTTCTTC
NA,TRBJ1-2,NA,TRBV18,CASSPTEQAEYGYTF,TGTGCCAGCTCACCCACGGAACAGGCGGAATATGGCTACACCTTC
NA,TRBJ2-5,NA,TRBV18,CASSDPQETQYF,TGTGCCAGCTCGGACCCCCAAGAGACCCAGTACTTC
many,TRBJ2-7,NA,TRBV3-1,CASSLAGGANYEQYF,TGTGCCAGCAGCCTCGCTGGCGGGGCGAACTACGAGCAGTACTTC
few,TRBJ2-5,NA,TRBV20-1,CSASWGSQETQYF,TGCAGTGCTAGTTGGGGGAGTCAAGAGACCCAGTACTTC
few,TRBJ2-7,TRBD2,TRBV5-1,CASSLQGAGGYEQYF,TGCGCCAGCAGCTTGCAAGGTGCGGGAGGCTACGAGCAGTACTTC
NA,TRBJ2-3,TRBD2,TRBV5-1,CASSLSGLVGPDTQYF,TGCGCCAGCAGCTTGTCCGGACTAGTAGGCCCAGATACGCAGTATTTT
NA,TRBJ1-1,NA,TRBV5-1,CASSLAPGTEAFF,TGCGCCAGCAGCTTGGCCCCCGGGACTGAAGCTTTCTTT
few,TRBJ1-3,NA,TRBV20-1,CSARMGNTIYF,TGCAGTGCTAGAATGGGAAACACCATATATTTT
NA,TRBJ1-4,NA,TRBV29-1,CSVRSRRDDEKLFF,TGCAGCGTTAGAAGTCGCAGGGATGATGAAAAACTGTTTTTT
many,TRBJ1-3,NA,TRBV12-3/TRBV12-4,CASSFHIGSGNTIYF,TGTGCCAGCAGTTTCCACATCGGCTCTGGAAACACCATATATTTT
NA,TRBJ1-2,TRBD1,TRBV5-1,CASSPTRDREGYTF,TGCGCCAGCAGCCCAACCCGGGACAGGGAGGGCTACACCTTC
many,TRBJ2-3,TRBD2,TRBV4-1,CASSQDGIAGGPTDTQYF,TGCGCCAGCAGCCAAGATGGTATAGCGGGGGGTCCCACAGATACGCAGTATTTT
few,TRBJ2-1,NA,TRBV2,CASSEMTAANEQFF,TGTGCCAGCAGTGAAATGACGGCGGCCAATGAGCAGTTCTTC
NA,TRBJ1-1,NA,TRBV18,CASSPPSRLNTEAFF,TGTGCCAGCTCACCCCCATCGCGGCTGAACACTGAAGCTTTCTTT
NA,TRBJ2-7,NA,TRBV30,CAWSPYLVHEQYF,TGTGCCTGGAGTCCCTACTTGGTCCACGAGCAGTACTTC
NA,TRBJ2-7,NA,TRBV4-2,CASSQERSSYEQYF,TGTGCCAGCAGCCAAGAACGGAGCTCCTACGAGCAGTACTTC
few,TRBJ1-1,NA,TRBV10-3,CAISERVVGTEAFF,TGTGCCATCAGTGAGCGGGTTGTTGGCACTGAAGCTTTCTTT
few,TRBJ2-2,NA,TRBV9,CASSVEGKKNGELFF,TGTGCCAGCAGCGTAGAGGGGAAAAAGAACGGGGAGCTGTTTTTT
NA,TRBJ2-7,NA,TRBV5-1,CASSLASQTPGEQYF,TGCGCCAGCAGCTTGGCCAGTCAAACCCCGGGCGAGCAGTACTTC
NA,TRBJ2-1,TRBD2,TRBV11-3,CASSLSPGLAPNEQFF,TGTGCCAGCAGCCTATCGCCGGGACTAGCGCCCAATGAGCAGTTCTTC
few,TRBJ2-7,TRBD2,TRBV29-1,CSVAGTSGYEQYF,TGCAGCGTTGCGGGGACTAGCGGCTACGAGCAGTACTTC
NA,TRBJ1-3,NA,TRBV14,CASSQVGQPSGNTIYF,TGTGCCAGCAGCCAAGTAGGGCAGCCCTCTGGAAACACCATATATTTT
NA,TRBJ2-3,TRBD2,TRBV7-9,CASSLGTSGDTQYF,TGTGCCAGCAGCTTAGGGACTAGCGGAGATACGCAGTATTTT
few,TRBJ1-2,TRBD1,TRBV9,CASSGGDRGNYGYTF,TGTGCCAGCAGCGGAGGGGACAGGGGTAACTATGGCTACACCTTC
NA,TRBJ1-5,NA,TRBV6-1,CASSETHSNQPQHF,TGTGCCAGCAGTGAGACACATAGCAATCAGCCCCAGCATTTT
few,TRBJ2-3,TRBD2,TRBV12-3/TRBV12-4,CASSFGTSGSNTQYF,TGTGCCAGCAGTTTCGGGACTAGCGGGAGTAATACGCAGTATTTT
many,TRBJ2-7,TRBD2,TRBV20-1,CSAKDPSGTWEQYF,TGCAGTGCCAAGGACCCTAGCGGAACCTGGGAGCAGTACTTC
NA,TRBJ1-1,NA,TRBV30,CAWTLREDTEAFF,TGTGCCTGGACTCTCCGGGAGGACACTGAAGCTTTCTTT
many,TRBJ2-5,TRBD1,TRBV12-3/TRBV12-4,CASSPPPGQKETQYF,TGTGCCAGCAGCCCTCCCCCGGGACAGAAAGAGACCCAGTACTTC
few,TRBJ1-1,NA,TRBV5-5,CASSRGDGITEAFF,TGTGCCAGCAGCCGAGGGGATGGGATTACTGAAGCTTTCTTT
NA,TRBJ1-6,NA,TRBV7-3,CASSLNGRSNSPLHF,TGTGCCAGCAGCTTAAATGGCAGGTCTAATTCACCCCTCCACTTT
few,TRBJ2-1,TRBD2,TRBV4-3,CASSPAGTSRYNEQFF,TGCGCCAGCAGCCCGGCCGGGACTAGCAGATACAATGAGCAGTTCTTC
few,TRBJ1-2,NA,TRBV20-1,CSARPRDRPNYGYTF,TGCAGTGCTAGACCCAGGGACCGCCCAAACTATGGCTACACCTTC
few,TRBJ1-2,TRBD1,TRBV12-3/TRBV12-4,CASSSWDRGIQGDGYTF,TGTGCCAGCAGTTCCTGGGACAGGGGAATTCAAGGGGATGGCTACACCTTC
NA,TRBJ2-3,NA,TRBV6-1,CASSPGTARVNTQYF,TGTGCCAGCAGCCCCGGGACCGCCCGGGTAAATACGCAGTATTTT
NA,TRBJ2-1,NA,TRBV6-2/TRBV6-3,CASSYRVSYNEQFF,TGTGCCAGCAGTTACCGGGTCAGCTACAATGAGCAGTTCTTC
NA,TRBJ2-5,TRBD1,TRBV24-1,CATSDGTGPKETQYF,TGTGCCACCAGTGATGGGACAGGCCCTAAAGAGACCCAGTACTTC
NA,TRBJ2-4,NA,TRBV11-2,CASSRTDPKNIQYF,TGTGCCAGCAGCAGGACAGACCCCAAAAACATTCAGTACTTC
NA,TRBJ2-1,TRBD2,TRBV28,CANSRAGGPYNEQFF,TGTGCTAATTCCCGGGCGGGAGGGCCATACAATGAGCAGTTCTTC
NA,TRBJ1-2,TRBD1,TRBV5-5,CASSYWDGRGQGYTF,TGTGCCAGCAGCTACTGGGACGGCAGGGGGCAAGGCTACACCTTC
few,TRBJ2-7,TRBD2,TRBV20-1,CSAYFAGAVEQYF,TGCAGTGCTTATTTTGCGGGAGCGGTCGAGCAGTACTTC
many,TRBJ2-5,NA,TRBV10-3,CAISGGGETQYF,TGTGCCATCAGTGGTGGGGGCGAGACCCAGTACTTC
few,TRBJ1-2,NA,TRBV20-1,CSAPNPGRGDIYGYTF,TGCAGTGCCCCCAACCCGGGGAGGGGGGATATTTATGGCTACACCTTC
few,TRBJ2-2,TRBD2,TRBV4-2,CASSRERERPGELFF,TGTGCCAGCAGCCGTGAGCGGGAGCGGCCCGGGGAGCTGTTTTTT